What follows are 13 T cell receptor beta chains derived from one specimen sequenced in a study of shared clonotypes between healthy human individuals. The data were produced by immunoSEQ multiplex PCR, yet TCRdb's version contains in-frame clones alone and is incomplete. The sample holds under 85,000 clones; 62% are singletons and the top ten take roughly 56%. Source material: memory CD8+ T cells sorted from blood. Stated subset: CD45RO+ cells pooled with CCR7-negative TemRA cells. The receptors originated from a man aged 25-45 years in good health.

The CDR3 sequence is CASAFYYEQYF. The DNA of the CDR3 is TGTGCCAGCGCGTTCTACTACGAGCAGTACTTC. The rearrangement uses TRBV28 and TRBJ2-7; D is undetermined. The germline CDR1 and CDR2 sequences are MDHEN and SYDVKM. V was trimmed by 8 bases and J by 3 bases, leaving 8 bases between them. The CDR3 contains 11 residues.

This chain uses TRBV5-1 with TRBJ2-7; 7 bases fit TRBD2. Germline CDR1 and CDR2: SGHRS and YFSETQ. V dropped 4 bases and J dropped 6; count of bases not matched to a gene: 13. The CDR3 is 15 amino acids. The CDR3 DNA reads TGCGCCAGCAGCCCGGACGCGGCGGGAGTAGCCGAGCAGTACTTC. It is translated as CASSPDAAGVAEQYF.

This clone has just one count. V gene TRBV28 combines with J gene TRBJ2-1; TRBD1 matches 7 bases. The CDR3 is made up of 14 amino acids. V lost 3 bases and J lost 3; bases outside the gene matches: 2. Germline V CDR1 and CDR2: MDHEN, SYDVKM. The CDR3 sequence: CASSLGQYYNEQFF. The CDR3 DNA follows: TGTGCCAGCAGTTTGGGACAGTACTACAATGAGCAGTTCTTC.

This chain links TRBV5-1 with TRBJ2-1, with 7 nucleotides matching TRBD1. Trimming cost V 4 bases and J 0 bases; bases outside gene matches: 7. The germline V gene encodes CDR1 SGHRS and CDR2 YFSETQ. The CDR3 spans 16 residues. CDR3 sequence: CASSGAGTASYNEQFF. The DNA for the CDR3 is TGCGCCAGCAGCGGAGCCGGGACAGCCTCCTACAATGAGCAGTTCTTC.

The rearrangement joins TRBV29-1 to TRBJ2-7; possibly TRBD1 for D (6 bases). Germline V gene sequence: CDR1 SQVTM, CDR2 ANQGSEA. Trimming pared 4 bases from V and 3 bases from J, leaving 10 bases between. The CDR3 has 12 amino acids. Here the CDR3 reads CSVGDTIYEQYF. CDR3 DNA sequence: TGCAGCGTTGGGGACACCATCTACGAGCAGTACTTC.

This clone occurred a few times. This rearrangement joins TRBV25-1 to TRBJ2-5, with TRBD2 matching over 14 bases. Trimming cost V 2 bases and J 5 bases; bases outside gene matches: 10. From germline, CDR1 is MGHDK and CDR2 SYGVNS. The CDR3 is made up of 18 amino acids. The CDR3 bases are TGTGCCAGCAGTGAAAGACTAGCGGGAGGGCCCGCAGTTGAGACCCAGTACTTC. This encodes CASSERLAGGPAVETQYF.

This rearrangement joins TRBV15 to TRBJ2-1; 7 positions agree with TRBD2. The CDR3 is 16 amino acids. The V segment lost 0 bases and the J segment 3 bases; nucleotides outside the gene matches: 5. Germline V lookup: CDR1 LNHNV, CDR2 YYDKDF (reference sequence). The CDR3 reads CATSRDSGWLYNEQFF. DNA of the CDR3: TGTGCCACCAGCAGAGATAGCGGGTGGCTCTACAATGAGCAGTTCTTC.

The chain links TRBV25-1 to TRBJ1-1; tentative D call: TRBD1 (5 bases). Trimming cost V 8 bases and J 0 bases, with 10 bases left between them. Per germline, CDR1 MGHDK and CDR2 SYGVNS. The CDR3 length is 13 residues. The CDR3 sequence: CASFDSLNTEAFF. The CDR3 DNA sequence: TGTGCCAGCTTTGACAGTTTGAACACTGAAGCTTTCTTT.

This clone was seen just once. The chain has TRBV5-1 and TRBJ2-7; D perhaps matches TRBD1 (6 bases). Trimming pared 2 bases from V and 12 bases from J, leaving 9 bases between. The CDR3 consists of 10 residues. The germline CDR1 and CDR2 sequences are SGHRS and YFSETQ. CDR3 sequence: CASSFQGLYF. In nucleotides, the CDR3 is TGCGCCAGCAGCTTTCAGGGGTTGTACTTC.

V gene TRBV11-2 combines with J gene TRBJ1-2; no definite D call. V was clipped by 0 bases and J by 7 bases, with 12 bases between them. Germline V CDR1 and CDR2: SGHAT, FQNNGV. The CDR3 has 14 amino acids. In nucleotides, the CDR3 is TGTGCCAGCAGCTTAGATCAAGGGTTTGCTGGCTACACCTTC. This gives the protein CASSLDQGFAGYTF.

The rearrangement links TRBV27 to TRBJ2-1; TRBD1 matches at 8 bases. The CDR3 is 15 amino acids. J was trimmed by 0 bases and V by 6 bases; bases with no gene match: 4. The germline CDR1 and CDR2 sequences are MNHEY and SMNVEV (reference sequence). The CDR3 sequence: CASSQGASSYNEQFF. The CDR3 DNA is TGTGCCAGCAGCCAGGGGGCGAGCTCCTACAATGAGCAGTTCTTC.

Here the CDR3 reads CASSLALGLAEQYF. CDR3 bases: TGTGCCAGCAGCTTAGCGCTAGGTCTCGCCGAGCAGTACTTC. The chain links TRBV7-2 to TRBJ2-7, with D unresolved. Trimming took 0 bases from V and 6 from J, leaving 12 bases between them. The length of the CDR3 is 14 residues. In germline, CDR1 is SGHTA, CDR2 FQGNSA.

This clone was recorded a few times. CDR3 nucleotides: TGCAGCGTTGACAATGAGCAGTTCTTC. The encoded protein is CSVDNEQFF. The genes are TRBV29-1 and TRBJ2-1; D is unresolved. Looked up from germline, CDR1 is SQVTM and CDR2 is ANQGSEA. With 3 bases removed from V and 6 bases from J, the gap between germline ends came to 0 bases. The CDR3 extends over 9 amino acids.